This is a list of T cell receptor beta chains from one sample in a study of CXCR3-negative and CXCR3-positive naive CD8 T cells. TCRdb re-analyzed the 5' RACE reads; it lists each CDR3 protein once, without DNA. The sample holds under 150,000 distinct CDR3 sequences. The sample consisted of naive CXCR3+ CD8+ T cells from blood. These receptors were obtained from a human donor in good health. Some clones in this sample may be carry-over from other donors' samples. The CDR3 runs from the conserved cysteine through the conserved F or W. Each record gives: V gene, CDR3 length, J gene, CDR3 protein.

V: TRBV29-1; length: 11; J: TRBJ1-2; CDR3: CSVPQGDGYTF
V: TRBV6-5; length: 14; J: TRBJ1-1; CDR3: CASSYDTSNTEAFF
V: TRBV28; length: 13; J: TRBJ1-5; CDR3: CASSFSFNQPQHF
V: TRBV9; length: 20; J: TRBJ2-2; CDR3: CASSDTIHEPREGGTGELFF
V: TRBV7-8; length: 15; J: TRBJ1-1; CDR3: CASSWTGGAGTEAFF
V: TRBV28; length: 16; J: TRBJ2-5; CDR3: CASSQLAGGLQETQYF
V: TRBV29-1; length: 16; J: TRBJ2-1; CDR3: CSVEGTGTAYNSEQFF
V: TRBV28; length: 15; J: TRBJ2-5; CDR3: CASTPLIQGQETQYF
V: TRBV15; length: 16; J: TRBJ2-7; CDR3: CATSRVLTGRGYEQYF
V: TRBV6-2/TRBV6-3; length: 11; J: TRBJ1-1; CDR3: CVTEQNTEAFF
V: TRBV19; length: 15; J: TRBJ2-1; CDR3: CASSPLAGANHEQFF
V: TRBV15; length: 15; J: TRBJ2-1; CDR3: CATSRTSSSYNEQFF
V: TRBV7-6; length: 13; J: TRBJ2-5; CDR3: CASSLEWQETQYF
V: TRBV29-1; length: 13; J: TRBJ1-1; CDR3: CSVLWGANTEAFF
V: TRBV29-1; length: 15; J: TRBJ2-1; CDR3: CSVEDLTGSYNEQFF
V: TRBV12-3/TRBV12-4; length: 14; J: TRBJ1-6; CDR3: CASSSGGSGSPLHF
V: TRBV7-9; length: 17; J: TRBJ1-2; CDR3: CASSSRNEGPATYGYTF
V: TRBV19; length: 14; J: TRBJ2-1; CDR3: CAAAGTGGFNEQFF
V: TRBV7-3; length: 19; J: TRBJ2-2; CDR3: CASSFQGLAGGPYTGELFF
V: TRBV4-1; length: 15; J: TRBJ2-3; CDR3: CASSQAGAGTDTQYF
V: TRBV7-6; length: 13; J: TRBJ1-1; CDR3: CASSLVQNTEAFF
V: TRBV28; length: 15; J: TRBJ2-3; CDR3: CASSLLGTPTDTQYF
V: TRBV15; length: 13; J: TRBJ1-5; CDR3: CATSRAPGQPQHF
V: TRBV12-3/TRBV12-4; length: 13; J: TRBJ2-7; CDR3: CASSLRMSYEQYF
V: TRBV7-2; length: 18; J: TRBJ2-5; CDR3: CASSPIPPLTPDAKTQYF
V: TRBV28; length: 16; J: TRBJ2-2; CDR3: CASSLYLRADTGELFF
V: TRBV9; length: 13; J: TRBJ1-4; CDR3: CVSSPGHLEKLFF
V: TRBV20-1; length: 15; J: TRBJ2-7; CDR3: CSGKDRGGPFREQYF
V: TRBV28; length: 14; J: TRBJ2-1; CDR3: CASSFRGGANEQFF
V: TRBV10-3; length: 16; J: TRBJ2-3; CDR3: CAISDPSRKKGDTQYF
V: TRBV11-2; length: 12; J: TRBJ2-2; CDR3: CASSSLPGELFF
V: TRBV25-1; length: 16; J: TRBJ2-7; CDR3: CASSDHKTSGDYEQYF
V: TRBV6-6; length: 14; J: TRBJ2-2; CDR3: CASGTGGIIGELFF
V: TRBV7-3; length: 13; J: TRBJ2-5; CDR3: CASSLDGEETQYF
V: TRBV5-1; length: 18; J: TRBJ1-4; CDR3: CASSFSGTGFSTNEKLFF
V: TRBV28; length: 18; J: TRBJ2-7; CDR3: CASSLDHRTSGMGYEQYF
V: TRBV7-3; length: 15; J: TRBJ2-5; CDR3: CASSYRDKKRETQYF
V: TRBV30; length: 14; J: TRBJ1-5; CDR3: CAWSVGQGFGPQHF
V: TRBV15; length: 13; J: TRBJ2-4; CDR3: CATSSGRGNIQYF
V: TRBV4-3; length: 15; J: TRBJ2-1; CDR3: CASSLVGGQNNEQFF
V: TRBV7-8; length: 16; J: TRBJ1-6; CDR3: CASSFGIYGENSPLHF
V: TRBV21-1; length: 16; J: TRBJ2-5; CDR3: CASSLRDTGSQETQYF
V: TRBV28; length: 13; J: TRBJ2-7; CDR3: CASTDPRPNEQYF
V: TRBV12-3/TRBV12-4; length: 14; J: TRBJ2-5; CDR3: CASSYGGPQETQYF
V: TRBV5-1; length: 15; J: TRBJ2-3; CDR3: CASSFVGRSIDTQYF
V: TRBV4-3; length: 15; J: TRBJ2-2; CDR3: CACRPGLLSTGELFF
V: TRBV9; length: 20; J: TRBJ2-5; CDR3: CASSVDPRTSGGALEETQYF